The 9 T cell receptor beta chains below all came from one sample that was sequenced in a study of control samples from healthy donors and cancer patients. TCRdb's copy holds only in-frame clones and misses some; the assay was immunoSEQ multiplex PCR. This repertoire shows about 140,000 clones, 91% found once; its top ten account for about 7.6%. The sample consisted of blood. The receptors derive from a young man in good health.

CDR3 DNA sequence: TGTGCCAGCAGCTCCGTCCCAAAGGGGGGCACTGAAGCTTTCTTT. This gives the protein CASSSVPKGGTEAFF. The chain employs TRBV14 and TRBJ1-1; D may be TRBD1 (6 bases). V lost 5 bases and J lost 4, with 17 bases in between. Germline CDR1 is SGHDN and CDR2 is FVKESK. The CDR3 has 15 residues.

This chain uses TRBV5-1 with TRBJ1-4; TRBD1 matches 9 bases. There are 15 residues in the CDR3. Germline trimming cut 0 bases from V and 5 bases from J; bases unmatched to any gene: 2. From germline, CDR1 is SGHRS and CDR2 YFSETQ. CDR3 sequence (DNA): TGCGCCAGCAGCTTGGGACAGGGGGGCAATGAAAAACTGTTTTTT. Translating it yields CASSLGQGGNEKLFF.

This clone is labeled large. The CDR3 sequence: CASSRAGVQETQYF. Written as DNA, the CDR3 is TGTGCCAGCAGCCGAGCAGGGGTACAAGAGACCCAGTACTTC. This chain connects TRBV7-9 to TRBJ2-5; maybe TRBD1 (6 bases). V shed 5 bases and J shed 2 bases, with 12 bases lying between them. Looked up from germline, CDR1 is SEHNR and CDR2 is FQNEAQ (reference sequence). The CDR3 runs to 14 residues.

V is TRBV9 and J is TRBJ2-7; 9 nucleotides line up with TRBD1. The V and J ends lost 4 bases and 3 bases, in that order; junction bases with no gene match: 5. There are 14 residues in the CDR3. The germline gives CDR1 SGDLS, CDR2 YYNGEE. CDR3 region: CASSPRQGVYEQYF. CDR3 coding DNA: TGTGCCAGCAGCCCCCGACAGGGGGTCTACGAGCAGTACTTC.

V and J are TRBV19 and TRBJ2-2, with a possible D match to TRBD2 (5 bases). CDR1 LNHDA and CDR2 SQIVND come from the germline V gene (reference sequence). V lost 7 bases and J lost 4, with 7 bases in between. This CDR3 contains 12 residues. The CDR3 loop reads CASKDFTGELFF. CDR3 in DNA: TGTGCCAGTAAGGACTTCACCGGGGAGCTGTTTTTT.

The chain combines TRBV5-4 with TRBJ2-2; D uncertain. Germline V gene sequence: CDR1 SGHNT, CDR2 YYREEE (reference sequence). There are 14 residues in the CDR3. Trimming cost V 4 bases and J 0 bases, with 7 bases left between them. CDR3 residues: CASSSEANTGELFF. As DNA, the CDR3 is TGTGCCAGCAGCAGCGAAGCGAACACCGGGGAGCTGTTTTTT.

This sequence joins TRBV6-5 and TRBJ1-5; D might be TRBD1 (6 bases). The CDR3 length is 15 residues. The germline V gene encodes CDR1 MNHEY and CDR2 SVGAGI. Trimming pared 7 bases from V and 4 bases from J, leaving 17 bases between. CDR3 sequence: CASKLTGGGNQPQHF. CDR3 coding DNA: TGTGCCAGCAAGTTAACAGGAGGGGGGAATCAGCCCCAGCATTTT.

This chain uses TRBV29-1 with TRBJ2-1, with a tentative D call TRBD2 (5 bases). CDR1 SQVTM and CDR2 ANQGSEA come from the germline V gene. The CDR3 runs to 13 residues. Trimming took 2 bases from V and 3 from J, leaving 8 bases between them. CDR3: CSVERAGYNEQFF. CDR3 sequence (DNA): TGCAGCGTTGAAAGGGCGGGCTACAATGAGCAGTTCTTC.

The chain's CDR3 is CAISDSGTSRNEQFF. The CDR3 nucleotides read TGTGCCATCAGTGATAGCGGGACTAGCCGGAATGAGCAGTTCTTC. The chain has TRBV10-3 and TRBJ2-1; 9 nucleotides line up with TRBD2. The ends lost 3 bases at V and 7 bases at J; junction bases unmatched: 7. The CDR3 loop spans 15 amino acids. CDR1 ENHRY and CDR2 SYGVKD come from the germline V gene.